This T cell receptor beta chain originates from a study of blood T cell repertoires in COVID-19. J lost 4 bases, V lost 5 bases, and 6 bases had no gene match. The CDR3 spans 15 residues. CDR1 is SGHVS and CDR2 is FQNEAQ in the germline V gene. Clones were sequenced by immunoSEQ multiplex PCR, and TCRdb holds only the in-frame ones, with some missing. Here the sample spans about 140,000 clones, roughly four fifths being singletons. The source is a man older than 75 with acute or convalescent COVID-19. The sequencing sample was made of peripheral blood. The chain has TRBV7-8 and TRBJ2-3; 10 bases are shared with TRBD2. The CDR3 reads CASSQRGGDPDTQYF. The CDR3 coding sequence is TGTGCCAGCAGCCAGCGGGGGGGCGACCCAGATACGCAGTATTTT.